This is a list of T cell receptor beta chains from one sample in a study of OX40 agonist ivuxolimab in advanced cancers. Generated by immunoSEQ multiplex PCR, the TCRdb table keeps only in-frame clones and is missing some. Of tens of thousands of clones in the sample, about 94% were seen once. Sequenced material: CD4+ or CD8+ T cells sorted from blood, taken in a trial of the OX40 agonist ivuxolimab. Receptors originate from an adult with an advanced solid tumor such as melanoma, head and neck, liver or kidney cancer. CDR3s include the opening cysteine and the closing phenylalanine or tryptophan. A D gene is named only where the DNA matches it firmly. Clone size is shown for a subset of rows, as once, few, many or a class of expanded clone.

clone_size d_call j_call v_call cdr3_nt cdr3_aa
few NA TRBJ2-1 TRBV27 TGTGCCAGCAGTTTACCTCAGGGTAATGAGCAGTTCTTC CASSLPQGNEQFF
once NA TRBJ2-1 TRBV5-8 TGTGCCAGCAGCCCGCTACCGGAAACAAGGAATGAGCAGTTCTTC CASSPLPETRNEQFF
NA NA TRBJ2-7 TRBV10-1 TGCGCCAGCCAATCTGTCTACTACGAGCAGTACTTC CASQSVYYEQYF
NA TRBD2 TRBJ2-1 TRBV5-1 TGCGCCAGCAGCCGGTCCCTAGCGGGAGGCGTGGGTGAGCAGTTCTTC CASSRSLAGGVGEQFF
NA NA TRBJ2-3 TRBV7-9 TGTGCCAGCAGCGTGATAGTAGATACGCAGTATTTT CASSVIVDTQYF
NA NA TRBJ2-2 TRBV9 TGTGCCAGCAGCGTAAGTGACACCGGGGAGCTGTTTTTT CASSVSDTGELFF
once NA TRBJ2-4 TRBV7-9 TGTGCCAGCAGCTTAGGTCCGCTTCTTAGGGAAAACATTCAGTACTTC CASSLGPLLRENIQYF
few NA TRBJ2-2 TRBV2 TGTGCCAGCAGTGAATTTGGTCAGGGAAGCACCGGGGAGCTGTTTTTT CASSEFGQGSTGELFF
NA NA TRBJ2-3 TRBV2 TGTGCCAGCATACCGAGCGCGAGAAGCACAGATACGCAGTATTTT CASIPSARSTDTQYF
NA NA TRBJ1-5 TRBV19 TGTGCCAGTACGGGGCCTACCTTTCAGCCCCAGCATTTT CASTGPTFQPQHF
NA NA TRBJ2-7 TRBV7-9 TGTGCCAGCAGTCCTAACCTCCCCTACGAGCAGTACTTC CASSPNLPYEQYF
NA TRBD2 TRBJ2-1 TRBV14 TGTGCCAGCAGCCTTGGGAGGGTCAGGTACAATGAGCAGCTCTTC CASSLGRVRYNEQLF
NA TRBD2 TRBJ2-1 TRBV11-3 TGTGCCAGCAGCTTACTAGGGACTAGCGGGATCGGGACCTACAATGAGCAGTTCTTC CASSLLGTSGIGTYNEQFF